This TCR beta chain was obtained from a study of neurological immune-mediated disorders. The cDNA was produced through 5'RACE with 10-nucleotide random UMIs. One entry per CDR3 protein, called by TCRdb with MiXCR from the 5' RACE reads. The sample consists of roughly 80,000 distinct CDR3 sequences, roughly 15% of them appearing once. Trimming pared 2 bases from V and 7 bases from J, leaving 11 bases between. There are 13 residues in the CDR3. Germline V gene sequence: CDR1 LGHDT, CDR2 YNNKEL (reference sequence). Study outcomes and limitations: Private repertoires in all groups were suggested, as expanded clones shared no CDR3 amino acid sequences across subjects.

This clonotype was counted at least ten times. What it binds is not known. Individuals who volunteered at a blood bank located in Maryland, USA, made up the group of healthy controls. Sequenced input: PBMCs. The chain joins TRBV3-1 to TRBJ1-1, with D possibly matching TRBD1 (6 bases). This TCR came from a woman between 35 and 50 years old in good health. DNA for the CDR3: TGTGCCAGCAGCCAATCTTGGGACATTGAAGCTTTCTTT. It specifies CASSQSWDIEAFF.